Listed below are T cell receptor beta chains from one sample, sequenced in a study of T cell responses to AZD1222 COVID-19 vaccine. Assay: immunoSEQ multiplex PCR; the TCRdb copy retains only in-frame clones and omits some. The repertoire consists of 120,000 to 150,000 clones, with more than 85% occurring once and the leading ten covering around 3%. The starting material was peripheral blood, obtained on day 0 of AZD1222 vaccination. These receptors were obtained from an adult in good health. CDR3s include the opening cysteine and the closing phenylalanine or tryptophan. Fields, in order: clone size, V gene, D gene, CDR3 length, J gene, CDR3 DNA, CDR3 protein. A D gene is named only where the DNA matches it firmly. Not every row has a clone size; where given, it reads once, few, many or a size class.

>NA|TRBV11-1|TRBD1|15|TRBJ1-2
TGTGCCAGCAGCTCTCGACAGGGGCTTAACTATGGCTACACCTTC
CASSSRQGLNYGYTF
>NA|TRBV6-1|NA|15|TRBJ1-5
TGTGCCAGCAGTGAAGGAGGGAATAGCAATCAGCCCCAGCATTTT
CASSEGGNSNQPQHF
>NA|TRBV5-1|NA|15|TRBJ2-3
TGCGCCAGCAGCTTAGGGTCCCCTAGCACAGATACGCAGTATTTT
CASSLGSPSTDTQYF
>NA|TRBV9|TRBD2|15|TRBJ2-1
TGTGCCAGCAGCGTAGGTTCTAGCGGGAGCAATGAGCAGTTCTTC
CASSVGSSGSNEQFF
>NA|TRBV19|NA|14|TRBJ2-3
TGTGCCAGTAGGGCGGGGACTAGCACAGATACGCAGTATTTT
CASRAGTSTDTQYF
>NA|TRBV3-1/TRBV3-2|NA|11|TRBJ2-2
TGTGCCAGCAGCCTTCTCGGGGAGCTGTTTTTT
CASSLLGELFF
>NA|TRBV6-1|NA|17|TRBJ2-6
TGTGCCAGCAGTGTACAGGGGAGGGCTCTTGCAACCAACGTCCTGACTTTC
CASSVQGRALATNVLTF
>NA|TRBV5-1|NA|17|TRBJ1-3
TGCGCCAGCAGCTTGGGTGGCAGCCTTAGCTCTGGAAACACCATATATTTT
CASSLGGSLSSGNTIYF
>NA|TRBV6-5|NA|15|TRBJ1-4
TGTGCCAGCACCAGCCTCGGGGCAGTGCCTGAAAAACTGTTTTTT
CASTSLGAVPEKLFF
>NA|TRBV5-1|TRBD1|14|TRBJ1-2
TGCGCCAGCAGCTTAGATGGACAGGGCTATGGCTACACCTTC
CASSLDGQGYGYTF
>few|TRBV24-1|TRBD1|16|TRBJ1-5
TGTGCCACCAGTGATTCTGGGACAGGGGTATATCAGCCCCAGCATTTT
CATSDSGTGVYQPQHF
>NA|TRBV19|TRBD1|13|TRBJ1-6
TGTGCCAGTTCGGGACAGGGTAATTCACCCCTCCACTTT
CASSGQGNSPLHF
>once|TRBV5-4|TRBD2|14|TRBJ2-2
TGTGCCAGTTCGACTAGCCCACGCACCGGGGAGCTGTTTTTT
CASSTSPRTGELFF
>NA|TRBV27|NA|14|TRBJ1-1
TGTGCCAGCAGTTCCCTTTCGGTTGGCACTGAAGCTTTCTTT
CASSSLSVGTEAFF
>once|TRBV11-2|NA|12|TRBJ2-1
TGTGCCAGCAGCCAGGCAGGGGATGAGCAGTTCTTC
CASSQAGDEQFF
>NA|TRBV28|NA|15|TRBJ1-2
TGTGCCAGCAGCCCTAGGGGGGCTGTATACTATGGCTACACCTTC
CASSPRGAVYYGYTF
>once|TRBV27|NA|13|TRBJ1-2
TGTGCCAGCAGTCGGAACAGTAACTATGGCTACACCTTC
CASSRNSNYGYTF
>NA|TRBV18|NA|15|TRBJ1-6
TGTGCCAGCTCACCTAACCCGCCTGTTAATTCACCCCTCCACTTT
CASSPNPPVNSPLHF
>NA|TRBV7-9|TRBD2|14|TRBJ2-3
TGTGCCAGCAAGAGCGGGAGCCGGACAGATACGCAGTATTTT
CASKSGSRTDTQYF
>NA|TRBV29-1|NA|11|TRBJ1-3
TGCAGCGTCGAAGAGGGTCACACCATATATTTT
CSVEEGHTIYF
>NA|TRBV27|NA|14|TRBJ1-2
TGTGCCAGCAGTTCGTATTCGGACGACTATGGCTACACCTTC
CASSSYSDDYGYTF
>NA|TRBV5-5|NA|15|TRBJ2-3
TGTGCCAGCAGCTTGGGCTGGCAGGGGACAGATACGCAGTATTTT
CASSLGWQGTDTQYF
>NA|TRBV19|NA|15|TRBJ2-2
TGTGCCAGTAGACGAGGGACCGCGAACACCGGGGAGCTGTTTTTT
CASRRGTANTGELFF
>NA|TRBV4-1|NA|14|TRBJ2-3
TGCGCCAGCAGCCACGACGGACCCACAGATACGCAGTATTTT
CASSHDGPTDTQYF
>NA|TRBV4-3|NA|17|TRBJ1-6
TGCGCCAGCAGCCCGCGGGAGAGGAGCTCCTATAATTCACCCCTCCACTTT
CASSPRERSSYNSPLHF
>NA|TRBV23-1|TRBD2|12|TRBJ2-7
TGCGCCAGCAGCAAAGGACTAGCGGAACAGTACTTC
CASSKGLAEQYF
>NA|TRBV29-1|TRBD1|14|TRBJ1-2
TGCAGCGTTGACCAGGGGGCGATGAACTATGGCTACACCTTC
CSVDQGAMNYGYTF
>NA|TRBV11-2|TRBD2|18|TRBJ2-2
TGTGCCAGCAGCTATCCGGGACTAGCGGGAGGGCGGACCGGGGAGCTGTTTTTT
CASSYPGLAGGRTGELFF
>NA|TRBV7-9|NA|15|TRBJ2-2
TGTGCCAGCAGCTTAAGACGGGAACACACCGGGGAGCTGTTTTTT
CASSLRREHTGELFF
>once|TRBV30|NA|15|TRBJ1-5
TGTGCCTGGACCCTCGGGGGGGCTGGGAATCAGCCCCAGCATTTT
CAWTLGGAGNQPQHF
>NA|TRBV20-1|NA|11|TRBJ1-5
TGCAGTGCCGGGGAGGGCCAGCCCCAGCATTTT
CSAGEGQPQHF
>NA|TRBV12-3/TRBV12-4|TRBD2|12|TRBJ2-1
TGTGCCAGCAGGGGGGCACTAGCGGGAGGGATCTTC
CASRGALAGGIF
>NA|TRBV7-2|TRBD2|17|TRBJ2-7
TGTGCCAGCAGCACGCCGACTAGCGGGAGGGCCACCTACGAGCAGTACTTC
CASSTPTSGRATYEQYF
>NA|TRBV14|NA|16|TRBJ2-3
TGTGCCAGCAGCCAAGATGGGGGGGCTAGCACAGATACGCAGTATTTT
CASSQDGGASTDTQYF
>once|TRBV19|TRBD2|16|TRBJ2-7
TGTGCCAGTAGCCACCCTAGACTAGCGGGAGTATACGAGCAGTACTTC
CASSHPRLAGVYEQYF
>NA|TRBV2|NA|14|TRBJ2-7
TGTGCCAGCAGTTTCCGGGACATCTCCTACGAGCAGTACTTC
CASSFRDISYEQYF
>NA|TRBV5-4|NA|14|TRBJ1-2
TGTGCCAGCAGGTCATACGGGGGTGACTATGGCTACACCTTC
CASRSYGGDYGYTF
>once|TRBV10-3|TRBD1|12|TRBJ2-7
TGTGCCATCAGTGGAATGGGGGACAGGGTTCGTTTC
CAISGMGDRVRF
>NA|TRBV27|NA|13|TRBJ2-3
TGTGCCAGCAGTCTCTCCCGCACAGATACGCAGTATTTT
CASSLSRTDTQYF
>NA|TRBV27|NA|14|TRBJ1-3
TGTGCCAGCAGTCCGATGAGCTCTGGAAACACCATATATTTT
CASSPMSSGNTIYF
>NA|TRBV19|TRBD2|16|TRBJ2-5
TGTGCCAGCCTGGAACCGGGACTAGCGGGAGTAGGAACCCAGTACTTC
CASLEPGLAGVGTQYF
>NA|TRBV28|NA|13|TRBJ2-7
TGTGCCAGCAGTCCCGGGATGACCTACGAGCAGTACTTC
CASSPGMTYEQYF
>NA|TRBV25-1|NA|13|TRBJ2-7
TGTGCCAGCAGTGAATTCGATCACTACGAGCAGTACTTC
CASSEFDHYEQYF
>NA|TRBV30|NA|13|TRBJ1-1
TGTGCCTGGAGTGGGGGGGGGACTGCTGAAGCTTTCTTT
CAWSGGGTAEAFF
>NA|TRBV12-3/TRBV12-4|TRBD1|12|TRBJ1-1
TGTGCCAGCAGTATTTACAGGGGGGTAGCTTTCTTT
CASSIYRGVAFF
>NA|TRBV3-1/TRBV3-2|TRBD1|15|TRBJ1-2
TGTGCCAGCAGCCAAGATAAGGGGGCAGGCTATGGCTACACCTTC
CASSQDKGAGYGYTF
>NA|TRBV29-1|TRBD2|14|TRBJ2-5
TGCAGCGTTGCCGGACTAGCGACCGGAGAGACCCAGTACTTC
CSVAGLATGETQYF
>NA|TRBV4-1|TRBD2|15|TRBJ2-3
TGCGCCAGCAGTTGGCTAGCGGGAGAGGTAGATACGCAGTATTTT
CASSWLAGEVDTQYF
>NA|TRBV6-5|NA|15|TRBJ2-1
TGTGCCAGCAGCCCCCGGGGGAGCTCCTACAATGAGCAGTTCTTC
CASSPRGSSYNEQFF
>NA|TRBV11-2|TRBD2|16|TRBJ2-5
TGTGCCAGCAGCTCCCTGACTAGCGGGATTCAAGAGACCCAGTACTTC
CASSSLTSGIQETQYF
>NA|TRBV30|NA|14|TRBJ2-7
TGTGCCTGGATAGGAACTACTCACAACTACGAGCAGTACTTC
CAWIGTTHNYEQYF
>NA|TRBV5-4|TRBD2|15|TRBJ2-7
TGTGCCAGCAGCTTGGAGCGGGATACCTCCTACGAGCAGTACTTC
CASSLERDTSYEQYF
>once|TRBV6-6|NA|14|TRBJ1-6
TGTGCCAGCAGTTACTCGACGGGGGAATCACCCCTCCACTTT
CASSYSTGESPLHF
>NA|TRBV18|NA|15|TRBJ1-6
TGTGCCAGCTCAATCGACAGCAACTATAATTCACCCCTCCACTTT
CASSIDSNYNSPLHF
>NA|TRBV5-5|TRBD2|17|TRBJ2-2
TGTGCCAGCAGATCTACGAAGACTAGCGGGATAGCCGGGGAGCTGTTTTTT
CASRSTKTSGIAGELFF
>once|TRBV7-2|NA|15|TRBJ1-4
TGTGCCAGCAGCCAATCTATGGGGGGGTATGAAAAACTGTTTTTT
CASSQSMGGYEKLFF
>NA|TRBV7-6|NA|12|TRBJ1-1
TGTGCCAGCACCGACCTGGGCCCTGAAGCTTTCTTT
CASTDLGPEAFF